This is a list of T cell receptor beta chains from one sample in a study of blood T cell repertoires in COVID-19. Sequencing used immunoSEQ multiplex PCR; TCRdb keeps in-frame clones, though not all of them. Here the sample spans 68,000 or so clones, 65% to 80% being singletons. The specimen was peripheral blood. The receptors here all came from a woman aged 45-65 years with acute or convalescent COVID-19. CDR3s include the opening cysteine and the closing phenylalanine or tryptophan. The D gene is left open where the match is weak. Only part of the rows carry a size: once, few, many, or a class if the clone is expanded.

size | D | J | V | CDR3 | DNA
. | . | TRBJ1-1 | TRBV2 | CASSDDRNTEAFF | TGTGCCAGCAGTGACGACAGGAACACTGAAGCTTTCTTT
. | . | TRBJ1-5 | TRBV30 | CAWNRDFDQPQHF | TGTGCCTGGAACCGGGACTTCGATCAGCCCCAGCATTTT
. | TRBD1 | TRBJ1-1 | TRBV25-1 | CASSQQGMNTEAFF | TGTGCCAGCAGCCAACAGGGGATGAACACTGAAGCTTTCTTT
. | . | TRBJ1-2 | TRBV6-5 | CASSLGQGLGYTF | TGTGCCAGCAGCTTAGGGCAGGGGCTAGGCTACACCTTC
. | . | TRBJ2-3 | TRBV5-1 | CASSTVGVDTQYF | TGCGCCAGCAGCACGGTTGGAGTTGATACGCAGTATTTT
few | TRBD1 | TRBJ1-6 | TRBV6-5 | CASSRTGLDTLHF | TGTGCCAGCAGTCGGACAGGCTTGGATACCCTCCACTTT
. | . | TRBJ1-3 | TRBV28 | CASMIQSSGNTIYF | TGTGCCAGCATGATACAGAGCTCTGGAAACACCATATATTTT
. | TRBD1 | TRBJ1-5 | TRBV3-1/TRBV3-2 | CASSARGSNQPQHF | TGTGCCAGCAGCGCCAGGGGGAGCAATCAGCCCCAGCATTTT
. | TRBD2 | TRBJ2-3 | TRBV4-3 | CASSQDLAGATDTQYF | TGCGCCAGCAGCCAAGATCTTGCGGGAGCGACAGATACGCAGTATTTT
. | . | TRBJ1-1 | TRBV5-1 | CASSLAGTRGTEAFF | TGCGCCAGCAGCTTGGCCGGGACGAGGGGGACTGAAGCTTTCTTT
. | . | TRBJ1-5 | TRBV19 | CASSFGEGQPQHF | TGTGCCAGCTCATTCGGAGAGGGTCAGCCCCAGCATTTT
. | . | TRBJ1-1 | TRBV15 | CATKTGFSFPEAFF | TGTGCCACCAAGACGGGTTTCTCCTTCCCTGAAGCTTTCTTT
. | . | TRBJ2-2 | TRBV27 | CASSLSPASDGELFF | TGTGCCAGCAGTTTATCGCCAGCGAGTGACGGGGAGCTGTTTTTT
. | . | TRBJ2-1 | TRBV4-2 | CASSQGEEGLYNEQFF | TGTGCCAGCAGCCAGGGAGAGGAGGGCCTCTACAATGAGCAGTTCTTC
. | TRBD1 | TRBJ1-5 | TRBV2 | CASSVQGVGNQPQHF | TGTGCCAGCAGTGTTCAGGGGGTTGGCAATCAGCCCCAGCATTTT
. | TRBD1 | TRBJ2-7 | TRBV6-5 | CASSYSGTGSRYEQYF | TGTGCCAGCAGTTACTCGGGGACAGGGTCCCGGTACGAGCAGTACTTC
. | TRBD2 | TRBJ2-1 | TRBV2 | CASSLAVYNEQFF | TGTGCCAGCAGTCTAGCGGTTTACAATGAGCAGTTCTTC
. | . | TRBJ1-2 | TRBV28 | CASSFPQGDGYTF | TGTGCCAGCAGTTTCCCACAGGGAGATGGCTACACCTTC
. | . | TRBJ1-2 | TRBV11-2 | CASSPAIGANYGYTF | TGTGCCAGCAGCCCTGCCATCGGAGCTAACTATGGCTACACCTTC
few | . | TRBJ2-1 | TRBV3-1/TRBV3-2 | CASSTRGQEYNEQFF | TGTGCCAGCAGCACACGCGGGCAAGAGTACAATGAGCAGTTCTTC
. | TRBD1 | TRBJ1-5 | TRBV5-5 | CASSEQGGGNQPQHF | TGTGCCAGCAGCGAACAGGGGGGTGGCAATCAGCCCCAGCATTTT
. | TRBD2 | TRBJ2-2 | TRBV28 | CASSFSGRVTGELFF | TGTGCCAGCAGTTTTAGCGGGAGGGTCACCGGGGAGCTGTTTTTT
. | TRBD2 | TRBJ2-7 | TRBV5-1 | CASSPQGLAGAEQYF | TGCGCCAGCAGCCCCCAAGGACTAGCGGGGGCCGAGCAGTACTTC
. | . | TRBJ2-6 | TRBV28 | CASSPPGLVRGGANVLTF | TGTGCCAGCAGCCCTCCCGGACTTGTCCGAGGGGGGGCCAACGTCCTGACTTTC
. | . | TRBJ2-7 | TRBV11-3 | CASSLVFWASPYEQYF | TGTGCCAGCAGCTTAGTGTTTTGGGCCAGCCCCTACGAGCAGTACTTC